This T cell receptor beta chain is drawn from a study of graft-versus-host responses after intestinal transplantation. Turning to the study itself: Grafts that recipients had were multivisceral, liver-intestinal, or isolated intestinal transplants.

TCRdb's table, derived via immunoSEQ multiplex PCR, lists solely in-frame clones and lacks some. The sample consists of roughly 120,000 clones, 90% to 95% of them appearing once. About this clone itself: No antigen is known for it.

The CDR3 consists of 12 residues. The V end was cut by 2 bases, the J end by 6 bases, with 8 bases between. Germline assignment: CDR1 SGHTA and CDR2 FQGTGA. The source is a human donor who was the organ donor for an intestinal transplant. This material consisted of unstimulated CD8+ T cells sorted from spleen or lymph node cells, taken before transplant. This chain joins TRBV7-3 and TRBJ2-7, with D possibly TRBD1 on 6 matching bases. CDR3 bases: TGTGCCAGCAGCTTAGGGACACCCGAGCAGTACTTC. Protein: CASSLGTPEQYF. The full variable domain, in which reference TRBV7-3 and TRBJ2-7 provide the parts outside the CDR3, is GAGVSQTPSNKVTEKGKYVELRCDPISGHTALYWYRQSLGQGPEFLIYFQGTGAADDSGLPNDRFFAVRPEGSVSTLKIQRTERGDSAVYLCASSLGTPEQYFGPGTRLTVT.